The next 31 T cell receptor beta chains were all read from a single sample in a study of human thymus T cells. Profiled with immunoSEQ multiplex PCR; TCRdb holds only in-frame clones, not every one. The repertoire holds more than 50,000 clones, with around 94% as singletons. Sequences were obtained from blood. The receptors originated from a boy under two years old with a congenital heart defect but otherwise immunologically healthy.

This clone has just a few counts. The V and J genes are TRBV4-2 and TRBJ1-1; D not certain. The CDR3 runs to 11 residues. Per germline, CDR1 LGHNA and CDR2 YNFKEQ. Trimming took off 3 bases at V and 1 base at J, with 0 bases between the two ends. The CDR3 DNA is TGTGCCAGCAGCCAGAACACTGAAGCTTTCTTT. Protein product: CASSQNTEAFF.

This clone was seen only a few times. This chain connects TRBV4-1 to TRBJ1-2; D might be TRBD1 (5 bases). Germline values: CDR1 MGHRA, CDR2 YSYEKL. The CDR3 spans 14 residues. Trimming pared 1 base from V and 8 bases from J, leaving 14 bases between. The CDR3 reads CASSQGAPGRGYTF. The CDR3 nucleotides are TGCGCCAGCAGCCAAGGAGCTCCAGGGCGGGGCTACACCTTC.

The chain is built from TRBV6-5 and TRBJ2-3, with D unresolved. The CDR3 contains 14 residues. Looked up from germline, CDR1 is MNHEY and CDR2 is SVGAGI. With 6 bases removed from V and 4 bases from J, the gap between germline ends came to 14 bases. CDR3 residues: CASSPQFRADTQYF. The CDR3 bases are TGTGCCAGCAGCCCTCAGTTCCGAGCAGATACGCAGTATTTT.

The DNA for the CDR3 is TGTGCCAGAAGCTTGGAGGGGGCCGTGGAGACCCAGTACTTC. It specifies CARSLEGAVETQYF. This chain uses TRBV5-3 with TRBJ2-5; 7 bases fit TRBD1. Being an ORF, TRBV5-3 has a function that is uncertain. This CDR3 spans 14 amino acids. The J segment lost 5 bases and the V segment lost 0 bases, leaving 4 bases of the junction unmatched.

CDR3 sequence reads: CATSKGAGAFTDTQYF. The CDR3 region has the DNA TGTGCCACCAGCAAAGGGGCGGGAGCCTTCACAGATACGCAGTATTTT. The J gene is TRBJ2-3, the V gene TRBV15, with 7 positions matching TRBD2. Germline-derived CDR1 and CDR2 are LNHNV and YYDKDF (reference sequence). J was trimmed by 2 bases and V by 4 bases; bases with no gene match: 9. The CDR3 extends over 16 amino acids. The full variable domain, its missing parts supplied by reference TRBV15 and TRBJ2-3, is DAMVIQNPRYQVTQFGKPVTLSCSQTLNHNVMYWYQQKSSQAPKLLFHYYDKDFNNEADTPDNFQSRRPNTSFCFLDIRSPGLGDTAMYLCATSKGAGAFTDTQYFGPGTRLTVL.

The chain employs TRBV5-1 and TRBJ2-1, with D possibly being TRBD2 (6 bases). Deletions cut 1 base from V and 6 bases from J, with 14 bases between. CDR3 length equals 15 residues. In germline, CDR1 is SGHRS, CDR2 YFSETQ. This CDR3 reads CASSLMSGAFNEQFF. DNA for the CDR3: TGCGCCAGCAGCTTGATGTCGGGAGCCTTCAATGAGCAGTTCTTC. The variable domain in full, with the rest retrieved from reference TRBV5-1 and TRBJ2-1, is KAGVTQTPRYLIKTRGQQVTLSCSPISGHRSVSWYQQTPGQGLQFLFEYFSETQRNKGNFPGRFSGRQFSNSRSEMNVSTLELGDSALYLCASSLMSGAFNEQFFGPGTRLTVL.

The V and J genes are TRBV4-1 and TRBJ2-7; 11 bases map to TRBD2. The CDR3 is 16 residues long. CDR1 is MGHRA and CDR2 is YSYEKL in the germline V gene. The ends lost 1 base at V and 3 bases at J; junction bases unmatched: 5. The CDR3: CASSQVSSGRIYEQYF. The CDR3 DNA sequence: TGCGCCAGCAGCCAAGTGTCTAGCGGGAGGATCTACGAGCAGTACTTC.

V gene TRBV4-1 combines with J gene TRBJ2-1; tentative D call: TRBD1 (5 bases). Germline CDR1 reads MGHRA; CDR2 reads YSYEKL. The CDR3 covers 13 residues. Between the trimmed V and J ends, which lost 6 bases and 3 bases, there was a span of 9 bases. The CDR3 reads CASRDQGYNEQFF. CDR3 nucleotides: TGCGCCAGCAGAGACCAGGGCTACAATGAGCAGTTCTTC.

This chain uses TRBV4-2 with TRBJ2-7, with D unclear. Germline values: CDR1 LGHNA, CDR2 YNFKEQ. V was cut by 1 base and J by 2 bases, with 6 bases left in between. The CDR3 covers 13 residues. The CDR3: CASSQGGAYEQYF. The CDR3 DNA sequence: TGTGCCAGCAGCCAAGGTGGAGCCTACGAGCAGTACTTC.

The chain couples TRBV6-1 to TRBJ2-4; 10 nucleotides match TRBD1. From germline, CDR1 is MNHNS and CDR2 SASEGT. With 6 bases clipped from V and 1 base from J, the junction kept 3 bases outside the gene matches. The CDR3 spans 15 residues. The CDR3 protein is CASRPGQGAKNIQYF. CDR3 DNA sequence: TGTGCCAGCAGGCCGGGACAGGGGGCCAAAAACATTCAGTACTTC.

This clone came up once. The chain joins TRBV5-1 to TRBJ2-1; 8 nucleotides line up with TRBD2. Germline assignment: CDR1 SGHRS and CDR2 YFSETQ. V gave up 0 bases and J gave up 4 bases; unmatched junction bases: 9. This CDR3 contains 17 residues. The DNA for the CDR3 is TGCGCCAGCAGCTTGGGGGAAGCGGGAGTCGGATACAATGAGCAGTTCTTC. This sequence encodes CASSLGEAGVGYNEQFF. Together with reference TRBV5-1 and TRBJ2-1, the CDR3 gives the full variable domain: KAGVTQTPRYLIKTRGQQVTLSCSPISGHRSVSWYQQTPGQGLQFLFEYFSETQRNKGNFPGRFSGRQFSNSRSEMNVSTLELGDSALYLCASSLGEAGVGYNEQFFGPGTRLTVL.

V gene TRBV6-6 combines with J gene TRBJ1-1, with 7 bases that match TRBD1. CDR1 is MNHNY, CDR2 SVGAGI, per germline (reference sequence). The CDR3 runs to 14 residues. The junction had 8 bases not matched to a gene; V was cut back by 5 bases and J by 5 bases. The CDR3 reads CASSRSAQGTEAFF. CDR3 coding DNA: TGTGCCAGCAGTCGCTCGGCACAGGGGACTGAAGCTTTCTTT.

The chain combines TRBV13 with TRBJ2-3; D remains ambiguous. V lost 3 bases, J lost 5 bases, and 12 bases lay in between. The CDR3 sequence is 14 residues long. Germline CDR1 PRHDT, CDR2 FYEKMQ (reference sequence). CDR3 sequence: CASSFFHSEDTQYF. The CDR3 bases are TGTGCCAGCAGCTTTTTCCATTCTGAAGATACGCAGTATTTT.

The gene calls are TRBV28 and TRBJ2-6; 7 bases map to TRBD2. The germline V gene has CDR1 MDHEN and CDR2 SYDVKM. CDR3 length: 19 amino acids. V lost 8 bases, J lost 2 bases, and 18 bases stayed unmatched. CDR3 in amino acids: CASGGGGGALLPGANVLTF. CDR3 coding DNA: TGTGCCAGCGGCGGGGGTGGAGGGGCCTTGTTGCCTGGGGCCAACGTCCTGACTTTC. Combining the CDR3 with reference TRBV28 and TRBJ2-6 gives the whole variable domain DVKVTQSSRYLVKRTGEKVFLECVQDMDHENMFWYRQDPGLGLRLIYFSYDVKMKEKGDIPEGYSVSREKKERFSLILESASTNQTSMYLCASGGGGGALLPGANVLTFGAGSRLTVL.

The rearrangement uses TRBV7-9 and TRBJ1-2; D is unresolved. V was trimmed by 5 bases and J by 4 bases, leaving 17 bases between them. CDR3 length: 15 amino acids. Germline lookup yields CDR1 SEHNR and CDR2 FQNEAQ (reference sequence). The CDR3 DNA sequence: TGTGCCAGCAGCCAGAGGACCAGCCCCGTCTATGGCTACACCTTC. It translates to CASSQRTSPVYGYTF.

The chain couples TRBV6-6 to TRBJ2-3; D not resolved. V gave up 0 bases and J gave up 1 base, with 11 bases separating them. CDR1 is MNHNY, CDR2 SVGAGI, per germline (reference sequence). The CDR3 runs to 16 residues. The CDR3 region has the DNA TGTGCCAGCAGTTACTCGATTCAACCAGGCACAGATACGCAGTATTTT. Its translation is CASSYSIQPGTDTQYF.

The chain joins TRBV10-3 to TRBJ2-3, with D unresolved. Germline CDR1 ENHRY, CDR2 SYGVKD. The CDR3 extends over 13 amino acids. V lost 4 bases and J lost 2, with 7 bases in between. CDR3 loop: CAISAGITDTQYF. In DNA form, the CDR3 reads TGTGCCATCAGTGCTGGGATCACAGATACGCAGTATTTT.

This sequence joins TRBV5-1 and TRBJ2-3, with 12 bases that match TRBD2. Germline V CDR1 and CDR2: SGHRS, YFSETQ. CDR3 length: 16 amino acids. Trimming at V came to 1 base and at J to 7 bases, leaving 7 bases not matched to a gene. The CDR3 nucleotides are TGCGCCAGCAGCTTGATTCTAGCGGGGGGGCCGCATACGCAGTATTTT. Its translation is CASSLILAGGPHTQYF.

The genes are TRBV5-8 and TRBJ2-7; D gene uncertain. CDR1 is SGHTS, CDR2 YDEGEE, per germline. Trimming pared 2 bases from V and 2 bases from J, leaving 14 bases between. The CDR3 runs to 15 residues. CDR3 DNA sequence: TGTGCCAGCAGCTTTACTCGGTACATAGCCTACGAGCAGTACTTC. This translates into CASSFTRYIAYEQYF.

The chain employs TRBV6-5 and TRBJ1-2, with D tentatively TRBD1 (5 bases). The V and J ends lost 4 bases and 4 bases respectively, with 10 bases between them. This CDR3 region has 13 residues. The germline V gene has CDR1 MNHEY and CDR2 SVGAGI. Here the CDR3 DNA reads TGTGCCAGCAGTTGGGGCAGGTCCTATGGCTACACCTTC. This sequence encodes CASSWGRSYGYTF.

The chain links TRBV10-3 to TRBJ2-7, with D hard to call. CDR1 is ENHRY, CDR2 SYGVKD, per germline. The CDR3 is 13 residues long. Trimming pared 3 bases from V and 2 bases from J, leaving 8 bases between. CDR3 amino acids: CAISDIQTYEQYF. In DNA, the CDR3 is TGTGCCATCAGTGATATCCAAACCTACGAGCAGTACTTC.

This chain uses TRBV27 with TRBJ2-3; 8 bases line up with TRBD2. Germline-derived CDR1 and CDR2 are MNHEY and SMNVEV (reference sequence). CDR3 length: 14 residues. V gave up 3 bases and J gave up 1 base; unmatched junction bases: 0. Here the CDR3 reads CASSLRGGTDTQYF. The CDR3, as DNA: TGTGCCAGCAGTTTGCGGGGGGGCACAGATACGCAGTATTTT.

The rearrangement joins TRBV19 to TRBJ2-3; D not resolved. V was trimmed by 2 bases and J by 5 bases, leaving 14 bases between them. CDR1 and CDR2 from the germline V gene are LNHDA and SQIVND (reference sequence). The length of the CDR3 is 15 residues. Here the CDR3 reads CASSISGPLGDTQYF. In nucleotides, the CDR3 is TGTGCCAGTAGTATATCCGGGCCGTTGGGAGATACGCAGTATTTT.

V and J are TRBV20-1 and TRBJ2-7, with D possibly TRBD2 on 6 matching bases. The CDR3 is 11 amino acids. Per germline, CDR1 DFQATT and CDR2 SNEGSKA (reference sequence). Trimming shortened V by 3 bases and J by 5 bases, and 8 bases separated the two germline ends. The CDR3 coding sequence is TGCAGTGCTAGTACGGGGGACGAGCAGTACTTC. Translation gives CSASTGDEQYF.

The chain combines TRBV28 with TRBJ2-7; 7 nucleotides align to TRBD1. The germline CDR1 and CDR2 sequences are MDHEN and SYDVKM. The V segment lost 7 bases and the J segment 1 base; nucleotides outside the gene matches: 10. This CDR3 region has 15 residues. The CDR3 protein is CASNRQGSLSYEQYF. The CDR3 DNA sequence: TGTGCCAGCAACCGACAGGGTTCCCTTTCCTACGAGCAGTACTTC.

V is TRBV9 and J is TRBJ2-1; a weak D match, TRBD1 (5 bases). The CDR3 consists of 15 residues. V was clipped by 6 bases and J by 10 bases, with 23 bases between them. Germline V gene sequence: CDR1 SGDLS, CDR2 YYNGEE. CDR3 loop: CASTGGLQGSNEQFF. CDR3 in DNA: TGTGCCAGCACAGGTGGGCTCCAGGGATCTAACGAGCAGTTCTTC.

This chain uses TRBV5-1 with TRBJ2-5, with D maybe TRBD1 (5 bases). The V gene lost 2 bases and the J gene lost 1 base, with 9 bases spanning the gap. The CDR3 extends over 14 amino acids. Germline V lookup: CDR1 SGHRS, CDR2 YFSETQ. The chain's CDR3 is CASSLTGTQETQYF. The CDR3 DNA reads TGCGCCAGCAGCTTAACAGGAACCCAAGAGACCCAGTACTTC.

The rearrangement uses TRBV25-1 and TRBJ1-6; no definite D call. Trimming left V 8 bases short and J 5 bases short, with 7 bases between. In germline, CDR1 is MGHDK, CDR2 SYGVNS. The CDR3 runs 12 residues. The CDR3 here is CASGVNNSPLHF. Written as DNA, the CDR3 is TGTGCCAGCGGCGTCAATAATTCACCCCTCCACTTT.

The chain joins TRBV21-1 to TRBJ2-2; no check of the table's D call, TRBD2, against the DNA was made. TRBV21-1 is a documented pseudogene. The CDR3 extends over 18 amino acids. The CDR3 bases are TGTGCCAGCACCACTTGGGGACTAGCGGGGACGAACACCGGGGAGCTGTTTTTT. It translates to CASTTWGLAGTNTGELFF.

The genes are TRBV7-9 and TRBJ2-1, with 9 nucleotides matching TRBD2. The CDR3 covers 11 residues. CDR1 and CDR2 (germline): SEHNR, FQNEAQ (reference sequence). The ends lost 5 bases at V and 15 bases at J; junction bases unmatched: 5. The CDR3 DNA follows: TGTGCCAGCAGCCTCGGGACTAGCCGGTTCTTC. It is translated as CASSLGTSRFF.

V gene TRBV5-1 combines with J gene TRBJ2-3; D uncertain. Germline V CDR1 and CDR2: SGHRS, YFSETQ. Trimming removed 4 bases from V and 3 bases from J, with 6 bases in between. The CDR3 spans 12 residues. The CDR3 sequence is CASSPNTDTQYF. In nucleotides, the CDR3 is TGCGCCAGCAGCCCGAATACAGATACGCAGTATTTT.